This note documents a single T cell receptor (beta chain) sequence. This clonotype came up a few times. No antigen is known for it. Base qualities are not recorded, but no much larger clone differs from it by a single base. In the germline V gene (reference sequence), CDR1 corresponds to LNHNV and CDR2 to YYDKDF. V is cut back by 0 bases and J by 4 bases, with 7 bases in the junction unmatched. The CDR3 starts with the cysteine, ends with the phenylalanine, and has 16 residues. Here the CDR3 DNA is all that survives: 48 bases in frame from base 1. Libraries were constructed by PCR. TCRdb records Illumina HiSeq 2500 as the sequencer. TCR libraries were prepared with molecular barcoding, using unique molecular identifiers to normalize TCRbeta repertoire quantification. TCRdb's own reprocessing of the public reads used fastp at Q25 and MiXCR and kept productive beta chains. Rows merge per CDR3 protein into single entries with the most common DNA and genes. Counted in this sample were 350,000 to 450,000 distinct CDR3 sequences; less than 15% of them appeared once. Roughly 4.3% of the sample is taken by the ten largest.

The entry originates in a study of T-cell reconstitution after alpha-beta-depleted transplantation in children (dated by TCRdb to 2015 to 2016). Regarding the study in general: Using TCR repertoire profiling, the study quantitatively followed how T-cell immune reconstitution unfolded in children after TCRalphabeta/CD19-depleted allogeneic hematopoietic cell transplantation.

The source was PBMCs, collected from the stem cell graft. Here the chain combines TRBV15 and TRBJ2-5; 8 central nucleotides agree with TRBD1. The TCR comes from a human donor who donated a stem cell graft to a child with Fanconi anemia. The DNA is as follows: TGTGCCACCAGCAGAGACAGAGGACAGGGTCGAGAGACCCAGTACTTC. Its coded protein is CATSRDRGQGRETQYF. Supplemented by the reference TRBV15 and TRBJ2-5 proteins around the CDR3, the complete variable domain is DAMVIQNPRYQVTQFGKPVTLSCSQTLNHNVMYWYQQKSSQAPKLLFHYYDKDFNNEADTPDNFQSRRPNTSFCFLDIRSPGLGDTAMYLCATSRDRGQGRETQYFGPGTRLLVL.